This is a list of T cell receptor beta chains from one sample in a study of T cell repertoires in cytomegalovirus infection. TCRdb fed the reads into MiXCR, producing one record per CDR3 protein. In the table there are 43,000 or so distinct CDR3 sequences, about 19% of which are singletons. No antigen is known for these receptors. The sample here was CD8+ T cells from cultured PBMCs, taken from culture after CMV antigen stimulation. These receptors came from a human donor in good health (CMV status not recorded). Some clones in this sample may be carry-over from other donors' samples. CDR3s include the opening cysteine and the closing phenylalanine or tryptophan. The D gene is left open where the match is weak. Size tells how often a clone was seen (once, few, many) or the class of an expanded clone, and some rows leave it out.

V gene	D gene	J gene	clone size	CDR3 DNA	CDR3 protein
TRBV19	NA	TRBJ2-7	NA	TGTGCCAGTAGTATAGAGTCGACAGGAGGGGAGCAGTACTTC	CASSIESTGGEQYF
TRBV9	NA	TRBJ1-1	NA	TGTCCCAGCAGCGGCCACCCGGGGGAATGGGCTGAAGCTTTCTTT	CPSSGHPGEWAEAFF
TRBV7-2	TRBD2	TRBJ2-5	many	TGTGCCAGCAGCCAAATCCTGGCTAGCGGGGGGGCCGGCCCTAGAGAGACCCAGTACTTC	CASSQILASGGAGPRETQYF
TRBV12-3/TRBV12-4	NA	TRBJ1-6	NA	TGTGCCAGCAGTTTAGGAGGATACGGTTCACCCCTCCACTTT	CASSLGGYGSPLHF
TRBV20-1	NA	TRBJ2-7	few	TGCAGTGCTAGAGATCTGCAGAAGGACAGCTACGAGCAGTACTTC	CSARDLQKDSYEQYF
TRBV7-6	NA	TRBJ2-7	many	TGTGCCAGCAGTAGCAGGAGAACCTACGAGCAGTACTTC	CASSSRRTYEQYF
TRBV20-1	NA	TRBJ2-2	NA	TGCAGTGCCCCAGGGGGGGCCGGGGAGCTGTTTTTT	CSAPGGAGELFF
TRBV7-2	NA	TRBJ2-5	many	TGTGCCAGCAGACTACTAGCTGGGGAAGAGACCCAGTACTTC	CASRLLAGEETQYF
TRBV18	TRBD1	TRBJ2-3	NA	TGTGCCAGCTCACCAGACAGGGACACAGATACGCAGTATTTT	CASSPDRDTDTQYF
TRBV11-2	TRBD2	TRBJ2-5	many	TGTGCCAGCACCCCCCTAGCGGGAGGCATGGAGACCCAGTACTTC	CASTPLAGGMETQYF
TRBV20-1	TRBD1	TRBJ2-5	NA	TGCAGTGCTAGAGATTGGGACAGGGGTCAGGAGACCCAGTACTTC	CSARDWDRGQETQYF
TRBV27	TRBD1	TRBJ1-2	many	TGTGCCAGCAATCGACAGGGGGCGCGGGACTATGGCTACACCTTC	CASNRQGARDYGYTF
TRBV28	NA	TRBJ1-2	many	TGTGCCAGCAGTTCCTCTAAGGGCTCGACACGGACCTGGGGCTACACCTTC	CASSSSKGSTRTWGYTF
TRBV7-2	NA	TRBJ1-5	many	TGTGCCAGACCGGCGGATAGCAATCAGCCCCAGCATTTT	CARPADSNQPQHF
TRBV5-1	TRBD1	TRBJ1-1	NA	TGCGCCAGCAGCTTGGGACAGGGTAAGCCTGAAGCTTTCTTT	CASSLGQGKPEAFF
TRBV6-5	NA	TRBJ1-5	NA	TGTGCCAGCAGTTATTCAGGGCGGAATCAGCCCCAGCATTTT	CASSYSGRNQPQHF
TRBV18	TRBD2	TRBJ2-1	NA	TGTGCCAGCTCACTGCCGGGACTAGCGGGATACAATGAGCAGTTCTTC	CASSLPGLAGYNEQFF
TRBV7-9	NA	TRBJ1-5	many	TGTGCCAGCAGCTTAGGACAGAGGCAGCCCCAGCATTTT	CASSLGQRQPQHF
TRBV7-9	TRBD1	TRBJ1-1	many	TGTGCCAGCAGCTTAGATCAGACCAGGACAGGGCGGCCTTTCTTT	CASSLDQTRTGRPFF
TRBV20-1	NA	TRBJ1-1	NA	TGCAGTGCTAGAGATCTGGGGTCCACTGAAGCTTTCTTT	CSARDLGSTEAFF
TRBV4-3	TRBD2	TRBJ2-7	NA	TGCGCCAGCAGCCAAGGCCGGACTAGCTCGTACGAGCAGTACTTC	CASSQGRTSSYEQYF
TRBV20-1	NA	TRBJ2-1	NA	TGCAGTGCTAGAGGGAACGGCCCCTCCTACAATGAGCAGTTCTTC	CSARGNGPSYNEQFF
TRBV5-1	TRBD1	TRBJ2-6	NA	TGCGCCAGCAGCGTCTCCGGGACAGGGTACGGGGCCAACGTCCTGACTTTC	CASSVSGTGYGANVLTF
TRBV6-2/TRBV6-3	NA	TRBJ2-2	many	TGTGCCAGCAGTTACCCTTCCGAGGGGCTGTGGACCGGGGAGCTGTTTTTT	CASSYPSEGLWTGELFF
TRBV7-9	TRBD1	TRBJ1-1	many	TGTGCCAGCAGCGACGGACAGGGGACTGAAGCTTTCTTT	CASSDGQGTEAFF
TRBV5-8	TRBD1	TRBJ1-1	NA	TGTGCCAGCAGCTTGGAGGCAGGGGGCATGAACACTGAAGCTTTCTTT	CASSLEAGGMNTEAFF
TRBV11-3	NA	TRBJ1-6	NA	TGTGCCAGCAGCTTAGCGAGTTCACCCCTCCACTTT	CASSLASSPLHF
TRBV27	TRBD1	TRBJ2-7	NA	TGTGCCAGCAGTTCCCCCCGGGACAGGGGGTACTACGAGCAGTACTTC	CASSSPRDRGYYEQYF
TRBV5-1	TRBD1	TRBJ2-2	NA	TGCGCCAGCGCCTCGCAGGGGGCGAACACCGGGGAGCTGTTTTTT	CASASQGANTGELFF
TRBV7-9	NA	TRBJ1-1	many	TGTGCCAGCAGCCTCCTGGGGAACACTGAAGCTTTCTTT	CASSLLGNTEAFF
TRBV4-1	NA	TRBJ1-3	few	TGCGCCAGCAGCCAAGAGAGGACGGACACCATATATTTT	CASSQERTDTIYF
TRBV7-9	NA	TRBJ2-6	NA	TGTGCCAGCAGGGCTGGGGCCAACGTCCTGACTTTC	CASRAGANVLTF
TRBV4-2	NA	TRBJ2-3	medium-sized	TGTGCCAGCAGCGGGGGAGAAAGCACAGATACGCAGTATTTT	CASSGGESTDTQYF
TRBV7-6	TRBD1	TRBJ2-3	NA	TGTGCCAGCAGTTCAGGGACAGGGGTTACCGTGGAGCAGTATTTT	CASSSGTGVTVEQYF
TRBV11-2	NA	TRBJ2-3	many	TGTGCCAGCAGCTTAGCCGGGGGAGGGGGAAGCACAGATACGCAGTATTTT	CASSLAGGGGSTDTQYF
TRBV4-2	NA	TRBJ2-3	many	TGTGCCAGCAGCCAGAGCCAGGATACGCAGTATTTT	CASSQSQDTQYF
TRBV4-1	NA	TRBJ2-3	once	TGCGCCAGCAGCCAAGAAGGAGTCCCCGCGCCTACAGATACGCAGTATTTT	CASSQEGVPAPTDTQYF
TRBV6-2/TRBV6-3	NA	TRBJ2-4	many	TGTGCCAGCAGTCCGGACAGAGTTAAAAACATTCAGTACTTC	CASSPDRVKNIQYF
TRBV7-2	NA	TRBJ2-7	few	TGTGCCAGCAGCTTAGGTCTTAACGAGCAGTACTTC	CASSLGLNEQYF
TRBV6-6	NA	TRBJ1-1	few	TGTGCCAGCAGTTACTCGAGACCCCAGGACAGCAGGGCCCTGCGTGCTTTCTTT	CASSYSRPQDSRALRAFF
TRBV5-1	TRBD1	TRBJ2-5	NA	TGCGCCAGCAGCTTGGTGACAGGGAAGATCCAAGAGACCCAGTACTTC	CASSLVTGKIQETQYF
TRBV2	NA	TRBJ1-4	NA	TGTGCCAGCAGGCCGGGACCCGGGAATGAAAAACTGTTTTTT	CASRPGPGNEKLFF